The source of this T cell receptor beta chain is a study of blood T cell repertoires in COVID-19. Produced via immunoSEQ multiplex PCR; TCRdb's table is partial and in-frame only. In the table there are about 310,000 clones, roughly 89% of which are singletons. CDR1 is SGHKS, CDR2 YYEKEE, per germline (reference sequence). V was cut by 2 bases and J by 0 bases, with 9 bases left in between. The CDR3 length is 14 residues. Sequenced sample: peripheral blood. The sequence was obtained from a woman in her thirties or forties with COVID-19, enrolled during active disease. The chain links TRBV5-5 to TRBJ2-7; TRBD1 is a possible D gene (6 bases). The CDR3 here is CASSFGQSSYEQYF. CDR3 DNA: TGTGCCAGCAGCTTCGGACAGAGCTCCTACGAGCAGTACTTC.